This passage covers 28 T cell receptor beta chains from one sample sequenced in a study of shared clonotypes between healthy human individuals. The naive CD8 subset, CD45RO-negative cells positively selected for CCR7, excluded terminally differentiated effector memory CD45RA+ cells. Profiled with immunoSEQ multiplex PCR; TCRdb holds only in-frame clones, not every one. The data show roughly 590,000 clones, nearly 97% seen once. The specimen sequenced was naive CD8+ T cells sorted from blood. These receptor sequences come from a woman aged 30 to 39 in good health.

The V gene is TRBV15, the J gene TRBJ1-2, with unresolved D. Germline V gene lookup returns CDR1 LNHNV and CDR2 YYDKDF (reference sequence). The V and J ends lost 0 bases and 3 bases respectively, with 8 bases between them. CDR3 length: 14 residues. The CDR3 DNA reads as TGTGCCACCAGCAGAGATGAAAGCTACTATGGCTACACCTTC. Translated: CATSRDESYYGYTF. The full variable domain, its missing parts supplied by reference TRBV15 and TRBJ1-2, is DAMVIQNPRYQVTQFGKPVTLSCSQTLNHNVMYWYQQKSSQAPKLLFHYYDKDFNNEADTPDNFQSRRPNTSFCFLDIRSPGLGDTAMYLCATSRDESYYGYTFGSGTRLTVV.

The chain combines TRBV30 with TRBJ2-7; the match to TRBD2 covers 10 bases. This CDR3 is built from 13 residues. Germline loops: CDR1 GTSNPN, CDR2 SVGIG (reference sequence). With V trimmed by 5 bases and J by 2 bases, 3 bases remained unmatched. CDR3 amino acids: CAWRTSGAYEQYF. The CDR3 nucleotides are TGTGCCTGGCGGACTAGCGGAGCCTACGAGCAGTACTTC.

The chain is built from TRBV27 and TRBJ2-3, with 12 nucleotides matching TRBD2. The CDR3 runs to 16 residues. Germline V gene lookup returns CDR1 MNHEY and CDR2 SMNVEV (reference sequence). V trimming: 4 bases; J trimming: 1 base; junction bases outside the gene matches: 3. The CDR3 nucleotides are TGTGCCAGCAGTTCCCGACTAGCGGGGGGCACAGATACGCAGTATTTT. It is translated as CASSSRLAGGTDTQYF.

This clone occurred once. The V and J genes are TRBV4-1 and TRBJ2-5; D may be TRBD2 (7 bases). Germline assignment: CDR1 MGHRA and CDR2 YSYEKL. This CDR3 is built from 16 residues. Trimming pared 5 bases from V and 2 bases from J, leaving 18 bases between. CDR3: CASSNRGGGEQETQYF. CDR3 in DNA: TGCGCCAGCAGCAACCGGGGAGGGGGAGAACAAGAGACCCAGTACTTC.

The V call is TRBV27, the J call TRBJ1-1; 10 bases are shared with TRBD1. This CDR3 is 17 amino acids long. CDR1 is MNHEY, CDR2 SMNVEV, per germline (reference sequence). J lost 0 bases, V lost 0 bases, and 4 bases had no gene match. CDR3 nucleotide sequence: TGTGCCAGCAGTTTATCCCCGACAGGGGGCATGAACACTGAAGCTTTCTTT. It translates to CASSLSPTGGMNTEAFF.

This clone has just one count. The chain uses TRBV9 and TRBJ2-2; possibly TRBD1 or TRBD2 for D (5 bases each). CDR1 is SGDLS, CDR2 YYNGEE, per germline. Trimming took 1 base from V and 4 from J, leaving 14 bases between them. The CDR3 loop spans 16 amino acids. The DNA of the CDR3 is TGTGCCAGCAGCGTAACCGGGACCGGTAGCACCGGGGAGCTGTTTTTT. Residues: CASSVTGTGSTGELFF.

J is TRBJ2-1 and V is TRBV6-1; TRBD2 is a possible D gene (6 bases). The CDR3 contains 13 residues. V shed 6 bases and J shed 5 bases, with 11 bases lying between them. CDR1 is MNHNS and CDR2 is SASEGT in the germline V gene. The CDR3 bases are TGTGCCAGCAGGGGACTGGGGGACAATGAGCAGTTCTTC. Its translation is CASRGLGDNEQFF.

The chain carries TRBV6-1 and TRBJ2-5; 12 bases fit TRBD2. The junction had 5 bases not matched to a gene; V was cut back by 2 bases and J by 4 bases. The CDR3 spans 16 residues. Germline values: CDR1 MNHNS, CDR2 SASEGT. The CDR3 DNA sequence: TGTGCCAGCAGTGAAACTAGCGGGAGGTTAGCAGAGACCCAGTACTTC. Encoded protein: CASSETSGRLAETQYF.

J is TRBJ1-1 and V is TRBV6-5; maybe TRBD1 (6 bases). CDR3 length: 14 amino acids. V dropped 4 bases and J dropped 1 base, with 10 bases sitting between them. Germline CDR1 MNHEY, CDR2 SVGAGI. CDR3 in amino acids: CASSFEGGNTEAFF. CDR3 in DNA: TGTGCCAGCAGTTTCGAGGGGGGGAACACTGAAGCTTTCTTT.

This chain uses TRBV5-1 with TRBJ2-3; 8 positions agree with TRBD1. CDR1 is SGHRS and CDR2 is YFSETQ in the germline V gene. The ends lost 0 bases at V and 6 bases at J; junction bases unmatched: 6. The CDR3 contains 15 residues. The CDR3 protein is CASSLETGDRDTQYF. CDR3 coding DNA: TGCGCCAGCAGCTTGGAGACAGGGGACAGGGATACGCAGTATTTT.

The rearrangement uses TRBV5-5 and TRBJ1-2; TRBD1 aligns across 11 bases. The germline V gene has CDR1 SGHKS and CDR2 YYEKEE (reference sequence). With 4 bases clipped from V and 8 bases from J, the junction kept 7 bases outside the gene matches. There are 14 residues in the CDR3. The CDR3 DNA follows: TGTGCCAGCAGCCTGGGGACAGGGGGACGCGGCTACACCTTC. Translation: CASSLGTGGRGYTF.

The CDR3 loop is CSVEEQNYNEQFF. The CDR3 coding sequence is TGCAGCGTTGAAGAACAGAACTACAATGAGCAGTTCTTC. The chain couples TRBV29-1 to TRBJ2-1, with unresolved D. The CDR3 extends over 13 amino acids. The V end lost 0 bases, the J end lost 3 bases, and 6 bases lay between the germline ends. Germline assignment: CDR1 SQVTM and CDR2 ANQGSEA.

V is TRBV9 and J is TRBJ1-2; 8 bases match TRBD1. The ends lost 4 bases at V and 12 bases at J; junction bases unmatched: 5. Per germline, CDR1 SGDLS and CDR2 YYNGEE. This CDR3 has 11 residues. The CDR3 sequence: CASSPDRDHTF. For the CDR3, the DNA is TGTGCCAGCAGCCCGGACAGGGACCACACCTTC.

V is TRBV15 and J is TRBJ1-1; no clear D. Trimming cost V 4 bases and J 1 base, with 7 bases left between them. The CDR3 totals 13 residues. From germline, CDR1 is LNHNV and CDR2 YYDKDF (reference sequence). CDR3: CATSTARNTEAFF. In nucleotides, the CDR3 is TGTGCCACCAGCACGGCCAGGAACACTGAAGCTTTCTTT.

The chain couples TRBV28 to TRBJ2-5, with D uncertain. The DNA end favors TRBJ2-7, so the J call may be wrong. Germline CDR1 and CDR2: MDHEN and SYDVKM. The CDR3 is 11 amino acids. As DNA, the CDR3 is TGTGCCAGCAGTTTGGATCGCGAGCAGTACTTC. Encoded protein: CASSLDREQYF.

The chain employs TRBV27 and TRBJ1-5; D unresolved. Trimming removed 2 bases from V and 6 bases from J, with 11 bases in between. The CDR3 runs to 14 residues. Germline V lookup: CDR1 MNHEY, CDR2 SMNVEV (reference sequence). CDR3 region: CASSLSGSPQPQHF. In DNA, the CDR3 is TGTGCCAGCAGTTTAAGCGGAAGCCCTCAGCCCCAGCATTTT.

The genes are TRBV7-9 and TRBJ2-5, with a weak D call TRBD2 (6 bases). The CDR3 is 17 residues long. Germline V gives CDR1 SEHNR, CDR2 FQNEAQ (reference sequence). V dropped 5 bases and J dropped 2 bases, with 21 bases sitting between them. CDR3 nucleotide sequence: TGTGCCAGCAGCACCGGAATTGGAGGGAGATGGCAAGAGACCCAGTACTTC. This gives the protein CASSTGIGGRWQETQYF.

V and J are TRBV6-1 and TRBJ1-5; no reliable D call. The CDR3 length is 15 residues. Trimming stripped 3 bases from V and 0 bases from J, with 9 bases between. Germline loops: CDR1 MNHNS, CDR2 SASEGT. CDR3 protein: CASSEISGSNQPQHF. The CDR3 DNA reads TGTGCCAGCAGTGAGATCTCGGGTAGCAATCAGCCCCAGCATTTT.

This clone has a single count. Additional DNA sequences in this sample encode the identical CDR3. The chain is built from TRBV27 and TRBJ2-3; TRBD2 agrees at 7 bases. The CDR3 runs to 12 residues. Germline CDR1 reads MNHEY; CDR2 reads SMNVEV (reference sequence). The ends lost 9 bases at V and 6 bases at J; junction bases unmatched: 6. CDR3 region: CASRTGGDTQYF. CDR3 nucleotide sequence: TGTGCCAGTCGGACGGGGGGTGATACGCAGTATTTT.

The CDR3 DNA sequence: TGTGCCAGCAGCAGAGACAGGGGGCTTGCCGAGCAGTACTTC. It is translated as CASSRDRGLAEQYF. V usage is TRBV14 and J usage is TRBJ2-7; 10 positions agree with TRBD1. The germline V gene has CDR1 SGHDN and CDR2 FVKESK. J lost 6 bases, V lost 5 bases, and 7 bases had no gene match. The CDR3 loop spans 14 amino acids.

The sample holds one count of this clone. This chain connects TRBV7-9 to TRBJ2-7, with 13 bases matching TRBD2. V lost 5 bases to trimming and J lost 6 bases; unmatched junction nucleotides: 10. Germline CDR1 and CDR2: SEHNR and FQNEAQ (reference sequence). This CDR3 is 16 amino acids long. CDR3 in DNA: TGTGCCAGCAGCCCGAGTACTAGCGGGAGGGCCCGCGAGCAGTACTTC. This encodes CASSPSTSGRAREQYF.

The chain recombines TRBV5-4 with TRBJ2-5; D gene uncertain. The germline V and J ends were trimmed by 0 bases and 5 bases, with 11 bases remaining between them. CDR1 SGHNT and CDR2 YYREEE come from the germline V gene (reference sequence). The CDR3 length is 14 residues. CDR3 sequence reads: CASSLGGSAETQYF. In DNA, the CDR3 is TGTGCCAGCAGCTTGGGGGGTAGTGCGGAGACCCAGTACTTC.

V usage is TRBV4-2 and J usage is TRBJ2-7; 8 bases are shared with TRBD1. The J segment lost 3 bases and the V segment lost 1 base, leaving 11 bases of the junction unmatched. The CDR3 sequence is 17 residues long. The germline gives CDR1 LGHNA, CDR2 YNFKEQ. As DNA, the CDR3 is TGTGCCAGCAGCCAAGTACTCAACCCCAGGGGGCTCTACGAGCAGTACTTC. Residues: CASSQVLNPRGLYEQYF.

J is TRBJ1-1 and V is TRBV7-2; possible D gene TRBD1, 5 bases. CDR1 and CDR2 from the germline V gene are SGHTA and FQGNSA. V dropped 7 bases and J dropped 2 bases, with 20 bases sitting between them. The CDR3 contains 16 residues. The CDR3 DNA reads as TGTGCCAGCACTGAGAACCGCGTTGGGGGTAACACTGAAGCTTTCTTT. Amino acid sequence: CASTENRVGGNTEAFF.

The V and J genes are TRBV19 and TRBJ1-1, with a tentative D call TRBD1 (6 bases). V lost 9 bases to trimming and J lost 1 base, with 12 bases between them. Germline V gene sequence: CDR1 LNHDA, CDR2 SQIVND (reference sequence). This CDR3 contains 13 residues. The DNA of the CDR3 is TGTGCCAGCAGTCCGACAGGGAACACTGAAGCTTTCTTT. Translating it yields CASSPTGNTEAFF. The complete variable domain, with remaining parts taken from reference TRBV19 and TRBJ1-1, reads DGGITQSPKYLFRKEGQNVTLSCEQNLNHDAMYWYRQDPGQGLRLIYYSQIVNDFQKGDIAEGYSVSREKKESFPLTVTSAQKNPTAFYLCASSPTGNTEAFFGQGTRLTVV.

The chain joins TRBV28 to TRBJ2-3; D call uncertain. Per germline, CDR1 MDHEN and CDR2 SYDVKM. CDR3 size: 16 residues. The ends were cut back, 3 bases at V and 6 bases at J, with 19 bases in the middle. The CDR3 sequence: CASSLGITITTDTQYF. CDR3 in DNA: TGTGCCAGCAGTTTGGGGATCACAATAACTACGGATACGCAGTATTTT.

The chain joins TRBV11-2 to TRBJ2-7, with TRBD1 matching 8 bases. Germline CDR1 SGHAT, CDR2 FQNNGV. V lost 2 bases to trimming and J lost 3 bases; unmatched junction nucleotides: 12. There are 17 residues in the CDR3. CDR3 in DNA: TGTGCCAGCAGCTTAAGTATGGTCGACAGGGGTTACTACGAGCAGTACTTC. This encodes CASSLSMVDRGYYEQYF.

The chain is built from TRBV29-1 and TRBJ2-2; tentative D call: TRBD1 (6 bases). Trimming removed 7 bases at V and 3 bases at J, with 27 bases between. The V gene's germline CDR1 is SQVTM and CDR2 ANQGSEA. This CDR3 contains 18 residues. CDR3 residues: CSALLQGRNGAYTGELFF. The CDR3, as DNA: TGCAGCGCCCTCCTACAGGGTCGGAATGGGGCTTACACCGGGGAGCTGTTTTTT.